A selection of T cell receptor beta chains follows, all from one sample in a study of identical twins. TCRdb passed the 5' RACE reads through MiXCR, listing each CDR3 protein once. The sample includes approximately 600,000 distinct CDR3 sequences, under 8.5% of them seen just once. The sample was also linked to a second study, of yellow fever vaccine responses in identical twins.

Sequencing input: PBMCs. The receptors stem from a woman younger than 30 in good health. Each CDR3 is given with its conserved first and last residue. D genes are given only for firm matches. The listing skips clone size in some rows; elsewhere it reads once, few, many or a size class.

V gene	clone size	CDR3 length	D gene	J gene	CDR3 DNA	CDR3 protein
TRBV3-1	few	14	-	TRBJ1-6	TGTGCCAGCAGCCGCCGGGAGGCTAATTCACCCCTCCACTTT	CASSRREANSPLHF
TRBV20-1	-	14	TRBD2	TRBJ2-1	TGCAGTGCAAGGACTAGCTTGGGCTACAATGAGCAGTTCTTC	CSARTSLGYNEQFF
TRBV13	-	17	-	TRBJ2-3	TGTGCCAGCAGCCCCAGGACCCTCTTGGGTTTCTCCGATACGCAGTATTTT	CASSPRTLLGFSDTQYF
TRBV7-9	few	16	-	TRBJ2-7	TGTGCCAGCAGCTTAGTCGTGTGGGGGAGCTCCTACGAGCAGTACTTC	CASSLVVWGSSYEQYF
TRBV12-3/TRBV12-4	many	17	TRBD2	TRBJ2-5	TGTGCCAGCAGCACAACCCCGGGAGGAACCGTTAAAGAGACCCAGTACTTC	CASSTTPGGTVKETQYF
TRBV3-1	few	17	TRBD2	TRBJ2-3	TGTGCCAGCAGCCAAGATCCGAGCGGGGGGACGGGGGATACGCAGTATTTT	CASSQDPSGGTGDTQYF
TRBV19	many	11	-	TRBJ1-2	TGTGCCACCGAGGACAGCTATGGCTACACCTTC	CATEDSYGYTF
TRBV10-3	many	17	-	TRBJ1-2	TGTGCCATCAGTGAATATGAGGAACCCCCGAGGACCTATGGCTACACCTTC	CAISEYEEPPRTYGYTF
TRBV6-4	few	17	TRBD2	TRBJ2-1	TGTGCCAGCAGTGAGGATGTCGAGCGGGGGAATTACAATGAGCAGTTCTTC	CASSEDVERGNYNEQFF
TRBV7-9	few	13	-	TRBJ2-3	TGTGCCAGCAGTTGGACCCTCACAGATACGCAGTATTTT	CASSWTLTDTQYF
TRBV29-1	many	15	-	TRBJ2-7	TGCAGCGTTGAAACCAGCGCGTCACCGACCTACGAGCAGTACTTC	CSVETSASPTYEQYF